This T cell receptor (beta chain) was recorded in a study of shared clonotypes between healthy human individuals. Data came from immunoSEQ multiplex PCR; TCRdb stores just in-frame clones and leaves some out. Of over a million clones in the sample, around 76% were seen once. V was cut by 9 bases and J by 0 bases, with 12 bases left in between. Germline V gene lookup returns CDR1 SNHLY and CDR2 FYNNEI. The CDR3 has 14 amino acids. This sequence joins TRBV2 and TRBJ2-4, with TRBD2 as a possible D gene (7 bases). Input material: memory CD4+ T cells sorted from blood. Subset denoted: CD45RA-negative fraction. This clonotype was obtained from a man aged 18 to 30 in good health. The CDR3 nucleotides read TGTGCCAGTGGGGGGGCCGCAGCCAAAAACATTCAGTACTTC. It yields the protein CASGGAAAKNIQYF.